This T cell receptor (beta chain) originates from a study of blood T cell repertoires in COVID-19. J was trimmed by 4 bases and V by 3 bases; bases with no gene match: 9. The V gene's germline CDR1 is DFQATT and CDR2 SNEGSKA (reference sequence). This CDR3 comprises 15 residues. Using immunoSEQ multiplex PCR, the repertoire was profiled, and TCRdb retains in-frame clones only, with some absent. The table includes roughly 340,000 clones, around nine tenths detected once. The V and J genes are TRBV20-1 and TRBJ2-1; 7 nucleotides match TRBD2. The sample comprised peripheral blood. The origin of this receptor is a young woman who had recovered from COVID-19. This CDR3 reads CSASLRSSGYNEQFF. The CDR3 region has the DNA TGCAGTGCTAGTCTCCGGTCTAGCGGATACAATGAGCAGTTCTTC.